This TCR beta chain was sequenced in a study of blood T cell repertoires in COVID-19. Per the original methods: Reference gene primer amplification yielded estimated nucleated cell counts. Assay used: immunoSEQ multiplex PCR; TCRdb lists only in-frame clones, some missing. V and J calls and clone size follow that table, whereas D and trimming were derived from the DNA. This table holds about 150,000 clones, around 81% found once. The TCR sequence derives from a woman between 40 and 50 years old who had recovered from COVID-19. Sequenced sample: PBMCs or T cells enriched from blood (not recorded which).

CDR3 DNA: TGTGCCAGCGGCCCGGGGGGCCGCACCGGGGAGCTGTTTTTT. This gives the protein CASGPGGRTGELFF. The gene calls are TRBV11-2 and TRBJ2-2; a weak D match, TRBD2 (7 bases). Germline CDR1 reads SGHAT; CDR2 reads FQNNGV. The V end was cut by 8 bases, the J end by 4 bases, with 14 bases between. The CDR3 covers 14 residues. Supplemented by reference TRBV11-2 and TRBJ2-2, the full variable domain reads EAGVAQSPRYKIIEKRQSVAFWCNPISGHATLYWYQQILGQGPKLLIQFQNNGVVDDSQLPKDRFSAERLKGVDSTLKIQPAKLEDSAVYLCASGPGGRTGELFFGEGSRLTVL.